The 28 T cell receptor beta chains given below trace back to one sample, sequenced in a study of Graves' ophthalmopathy and Graves' hyperthyroidism. Scientists amplified the TCR beta CDR3 regions from RNA transcripts. Scientists carried out first-round RT-PCR using HTBI primers and then a second-round multiplex PCR. TCRdb used MiXCR to reprocess the multiplex PCR reads, holding one entry per CDR3 protein. The repertoire holds 600,000 to 650,000 distinct CDR3 sequences, approximately 22% seen once, with approximately 6.5% in the top ten. Source material: peripheral blood. The receptors here all came from a woman aged 18 to 35 with stable Graves' hyperthyroidism. Some clones in this sample may be carry-over from other donors' samples.

Regarding this clonotype: This may arise from a read error, as a much more abundant clone is one base away. V gene TRBV20-1 combines with J gene TRBJ1-1, with D maybe TRBD1 (6 bases). CDR3 length equals 16 residues. Germline CDR1 and CDR2: DFQATT and SNEGSKA (reference sequence). V gave up 1 base and J gave up 3 bases, with 18 bases separating them. The CDR3 nucleotides read TGCAGTGCTAGAGCCGGGGGGCCAGGGGAGGACACTGAAGCTTTCTTT. Its protein is CSARAGGPGEDTEAFF.

This clonotype was found many times. This rearrangement joins TRBV12-3 or TRBV12-4 to TRBJ2-7; D not resolved. V lost 3 bases to trimming and J lost 2 bases, with 11 bases between them. There are 14 residues in the CDR3. In nucleotides, the CDR3 is TGTGCCAGCAGTTTCGGCATCCGGACCTACGAGCAGTACTTC. Translated: CASSFGIRTYEQYF.

This clonotype came up a few times. This chain links TRBV20-1 with TRBJ2-7, with D possibly being TRBD2 (6 bases). CDR1 DFQATT and CDR2 SNEGSKA come from the germline V gene (reference sequence). Between the trimmed V and J ends, which lost 1 base and 5 bases, there was a span of 9 bases. The CDR3 extends over 12 amino acids. The CDR3 coding sequence is TGCAGTGCTAGAGGATGGGGGGACGAGCAGTACTTC. Translated, it gives CSARGWGDEQYF.

The chain carries TRBV20-1 and TRBJ2-7; 8 nucleotides line up with TRBD1. The CDR3 loop spans 16 amino acids. The V and J ends lost 3 bases and 1 base, in that order; junction bases with no gene match: 11. Germline-derived CDR1 and CDR2 are DFQATT and SNEGSKA (reference sequence). The CDR3 DNA reads TGCAGTGCTAGTAGACAGGGGACCTCGTCATCCTACGAGCAGTACTTC. Its protein product is CSASRQGTSSSYEQYF.

This clonotype has only a few counts. This chain joins TRBV3-1 and TRBJ2-4; TRBD2 matches 14 bases. Germline CDR1 reads LGHDT; CDR2 reads YNNKEL (reference sequence). The CDR3 length is 16 residues. The V and J ends lost 4 bases and 5 bases, in that order; junction bases with no gene match: 4. CDR3 region: CASSPGLAGVENIQYF. The CDR3 DNA reads TGTGCCAGCAGCCCGGGACTAGCGGGAGTCGAAAACATTCAGTACTTC. The variable domain in full, completed from reference TRBV3-1 and TRBJ2-4, reads DTAVSQTPKYLVTQMGNDKSIKCEQNLGHDTMYWYKQDSKKFLKIMFSYNNKELIINETVPNRFSPKSPDKAHLNLHINSLELGDSAVYFCASSPGLAGVENIQYFGAGTRLSVL.

Ten or more counts support this clonotype. The rearrangement uses TRBV6-5 and TRBJ1-2; TRBD1 is a possible D gene (5 bases). V lost 3 bases to trimming and J lost 6 bases, with 11 bases between them. The CDR3 spans 13 residues. CDR1 is MNHEY and CDR2 is SVGAGI in the germline V gene. The CDR3 DNA reads as TGTGCCAGCAGTTATCAGGGAGGGCATGGCTACACCTTC. Encoded protein: CASSYQGGHGYTF.

This clonotype showed up just a few times. This may come from a read error, since a much larger clone is one base off. This CDR3 reads CASSQRGGTGELFF. For the CDR3, the DNA is TGTGCCAGCAGCCAGCGGGGGGGCACCGGGGAGCTGTTTTTT. This chain uses TRBV14 with TRBJ2-2; 9 nucleotides agree with TRBD2. This CDR3 has 14 amino acids. CDR1 and CDR2 (germline): SGHDN, FVKESK. V was clipped by 3 bases and J by 4 bases; unmatched bases: 0.

This clonotype has ten or more counts. The chain employs TRBV30 and TRBJ2-5; TRBD2 aligns across 9 bases. The CDR3 has 15 residues. Germline CDR1 GTSNPN, CDR2 SVGIG (reference sequence). V was pared by 1 base and J by 0 bases, with 3 bases of the junction left unmatched. As DNA, the CDR3 is TGTGCCTGGAGTGGGAGCGGGGGGTACCAAGAGACCCAGTACTTC. It codes for CAWSGSGGYQETQYF.

This clonotype has a count of ten or more. This chain uses TRBV4-1 with TRBJ2-5; D might be TRBD1 (5 bases). Germline V CDR1 and CDR2: MGHRA, YSYEKL. This CDR3 region has 14 residues. Trimming cost V 4 bases and J 5 bases, with 14 bases left between them. In DNA form, the CDR3 reads TGCGCCAGCAGCCGCACAAGGGGCATGGAGACCCAGTACTTC. Protein sequence: CASSRTRGMETQYF.

This clonotype showed up many times. The CDR3 is CASSLGTGANVLTF. As DNA, the CDR3 is TGTGCCAGCAGCTTAGGGACTGGGGCCAACGTCCTGACTTTC. J is TRBJ2-6 and V is TRBV11-2; D is ambiguous. There are 14 residues in the CDR3. Trimming removed 1 base at V and 2 bases at J, with 3 bases between. Germline-derived CDR1 and CDR2 are SGHAT and FQNNGV.

The sample holds many counts of this clonotype. The CDR3 nucleotides are TGCGCCAGCGGGGGACAACGTGCTTTCCAGACCCAGTACTTC. Its translation is CASGGQRAFQTQYF. The V gene is TRBV10-2, the J gene TRBJ2-5; possibly TRBD1 for D (6 bases). Trimming removed 8 bases from V and 6 bases from J, with 19 bases in between. The germline V gene encodes CDR1 WSHSY and CDR2 SAAADI. The CDR3 contains 14 residues.

This clonotype was observed many times. The DNA for the CDR3 is TGTGCCAGCAGCTTAAGACTAGTTCCCTACGAGCAGTACTTC. Its translation: CASSLRLVPYEQYF. This rearrangement joins TRBV7-2 to TRBJ2-7; D is possibly TRBD2 (6 bases). CDR3 length: 14 amino acids. With 2 bases removed from V and 2 bases from J, the gap between germline ends came to 10 bases. The V gene's germline CDR1 is SGHTA and CDR2 FQGNSA. The full variable domain, in which reference TRBV7-2 and TRBJ2-7 provide the parts outside the CDR3, is GAGVSQSPSNKVTEKGKDVELRCDPISGHTALYWYRQSLGQGLEFLIYFQGNSAPDKSGLPSDRFSAERTGGSVSTLTIQRTQQEDSAVYLCASSLRLVPYEQYFGPGTRLTVT.

This clonotype was detected only a few times. This sequence joins TRBV28 and TRBJ2-7; D is unresolved. Germline V CDR1 and CDR2: MDHEN, SYDVKM. The CDR3 is made up of 20 amino acids. V shed 2 bases and J shed 6 bases, with 32 bases lying between them. The CDR3 reads CASSLARILFYTVPVGEQYF. For the CDR3, the DNA is TGTGCCAGCAGTTTAGCCCGCATCCTATTTTATACGGTACCGGTAGGCGAGCAGTACTTC. The variable domain in full, completed from reference TRBV28 and TRBJ2-7, reads DVKVTQSSRYLVKRTGEKVFLECVQDMDHENMFWYRQDPGLGLRLIYFSYDVKMKEKGDIPEGYSVSREKKERFSLILESASTNQTSMYLCASSLARILFYTVPVGEQYFGPGTRLTVT.

This chain uses TRBV18 with TRBJ1-1; 9 bases are a match to TRBD1. V was pared by 4 bases and J by 1 base, with 7 bases of the junction left unmatched. The CDR3 runs to 16 residues. Germline CDR1 and CDR2: KGHSH and LQKENI. The chain's CDR3 is CASSQGQGLENTEAFF. In DNA form, the CDR3 reads TGTGCCAGCTCACAGGGACAGGGTCTAGAGAACACTGAAGCTTTCTTT.

The chain combines TRBV6-1 with TRBJ1-2; weak D call: TRBD1 (5 bases). This CDR3 contains 12 residues. Germline assignment: CDR1 MNHNS and CDR2 SASEGT. Trimming took 11 bases from V and 6 from J, leaving 16 bases between them. In DNA form, the CDR3 reads TGTGCCGACGGGGGGGTTACGGATGGCTACACCTTC. Translated: CADGGVTDGYTF.

This clonotype was counted many times. This chain joins TRBV2 and TRBJ1-5, with D perhaps matching TRBD1 (5 bases). The CDR3 is 15 amino acids. Per germline, CDR1 SNHLY and CDR2 FYNNEI. Trimming pared 2 bases from V and 2 bases from J, leaving 10 bases between. CDR3 bases: TGTGCCAGCAGTGAATTCCAAGGGGGCAATCAGCCCCAGCATTTT. Its translation: CASSEFQGGNQPQHF.

About this clonotype: An end of the junction differs from the germline gene, which may be a read error. The V and J genes are TRBV29-1 and TRBJ1-2; D call uncertain. This CDR3 has 14 amino acids. Germline V gene sequence: CDR1 SQVTM, CDR2 ANQGSEA. CDR3 DNA: TGCAACGTTGAAGTGCGGACCGTAAACTATGGCTACACCTTC. It is translated as CNVEVRTVNYGYTF.

The sample holds many counts of this clonotype. The chain has TRBV2 and TRBJ1-5, with no clear D. Germline assignment: CDR1 SNHLY and CDR2 FYNNEI. V lost 2 bases and J 4 bases, leaving 18 bases between the germline ends. CDR3 length: 17 amino acids. CDR3 nucleotides: TGTGCCAGCAGTGAACTTGTTTCTGTGGGGTTAAATCAGCCCCAGCATTTT. Its translation: CASSELVSVGLNQPQHF.

In regard to this clonotype: The CDR3 carries no conserved terminal phenylalanine or tryptophan, so it likely arises from a read error. The rearrangement links TRBV5-6 to TRBJ1-5; D is possibly TRBD1 (6 bases). The CDR3 extends over 14 amino acids. With 3 bases removed from V and 1 base from J, the gap between germline ends came to 8 bases. CDR1 is SGHDT and CDR2 is YYEEEE in the germline V gene. CDR3 residues: CASSSQGSNQPQHL. In nucleotides, the CDR3 is TGTGCCAGCAGCTCGCAGGGGAGCAATCAGCCCCAGCATCTT.

This clonotype was counted many times. The chain is built from TRBV6-1 and TRBJ1-2, with D perhaps TRBD1 (6 bases). The CDR3 sequence is 14 residues long. The germline gives CDR1 MNHNS, CDR2 SASEGT. V lost 5 bases and J 8 bases, leaving 18 bases between the germline ends. CDR3 nucleotides: TGTGCCAGCAGTCCGGCGACAGGAGGGTTGGGCTACACCTTC. Amino acids: CASSPATGGLGYTF.

The sample holds many counts of this clonotype. J is TRBJ1-5 and V is TRBV20-1, with 7 bases lining up with TRBD1. After removal of 7 bases from V and 4 bases from J, the junction contained 7 bases not matched to a gene. Per the germline V gene, CDR1 is DFQATT and CDR2 is SNEGSKA (reference sequence). This CDR3 is 13 amino acids long. The CDR3 is CSGRQGWNQPQHF. The CDR3 coding sequence is TGCAGTGGCAGACAGGGTTGGAATCAGCCCCAGCATTTT.

This clonotype was observed a few times. This may arise from a read error, as a much more abundant clone is one base away. The chain employs TRBV12-3 or TRBV12-4 and TRBJ1-1; tentative D call: TRBD1 (6 bases). The CDR3 runs 14 residues. The CDR3 here is CASSLARGQSEACF. The CDR3 bases are TGTGCCAGCAGTTTGGCGCGGGGGCAGTCTGAAGCTTGCTTT.

V is TRBV28 and J is TRBJ2-5, with 7 bases aligning to TRBD2. The CDR3 sequence is 15 residues long. Germline V CDR1 and CDR2: MDHEN, SYDVKM. V shed 6 bases, J shed 2 bases, and the junction held 9 bases outside the gene matches. The CDR3 DNA reads as TGTGCCAGCAGCCCCCTCCAGCGGGGTCAAGAGACCCAGTACTTC. Translation gives CASSPLQRGQETQYF.

This clonotype was counted ten times or more. This chain joins TRBV20-1 and TRBJ2-7; no clear D. The germline gives CDR1 DFQATT, CDR2 SNEGSKA (reference sequence). V lost 1 base to trimming and J lost 3 bases, with 10 bases between them. The CDR3 is 13 residues long. CDR3 in DNA: TGCAGTGCTAGAGCGGCCGCCGTCTACGAGCAGTACTTC. Amino acid sequence: CSARAAAVYEQYF.

The genes are TRBV20-1 and TRBJ2-2; 12 bases match TRBD2. With 2 bases clipped from V and 6 bases from J, the junction kept 4 bases outside the gene matches. Germline V gives CDR1 DFQATT, CDR2 SNEGSKA (reference sequence). The CDR3 spans 15 residues. CDR3 region: CSARRLAGVAGELFF. The CDR3 coding sequence is TGCAGTGCTAGACGACTAGCGGGAGTGGCCGGGGAGCTGTTTTTT.

About this clonotype itself: One end of the junction fails to match germline, which may point to a read error. This sequence joins TRBV12-3 or TRBV12-4 and TRBJ1-1, with 7 bases matching TRBD1. This CDR3 has 11 amino acids. This chain's CDR3 is CASSRTGEACF. CDR3 coding DNA: TGTGCCAGCAGTAGGACAGGAGAAGCTTGCTTT.

V gene TRBV9 combines with J gene TRBJ2-5; D call uncertain. Deletions cut 4 bases from V and 1 base from J, with 14 bases between. This CDR3 is built from 15 residues. CDR1 and CDR2 (germline): SGDLS, YYNGEE. The DNA of the CDR3 is TGTGCCAGCAGCCCGAACGACATATCCCAAGAGACCCAGTACTTC. Protein: CASSPNDISQETQYF.

There are many counts of this clonotype. This sequence joins TRBV10-3 and TRBJ2-7; TRBD1 matches 10 bases. CDR3 length: 15 residues. Germline V lookup: CDR1 ENHRY, CDR2 SYGVKD. J gave up 4 bases and V 6 bases, and 9 bases lay outside the gene matches. The CDR3 nucleotides read TGTGCCATCAGCGGCGCGGGACAGGGGAGGTACGAGCAGTACTTC. Amino acids: CAISGAGQGRYEQYF.